This T cell receptor beta chain was sequenced in a study of Graves' ophthalmopathy and Graves' hyperthyroidism. Whole-study results and caveats: Most expanded clonotypes in thyroid above 0.001 frequency also showed up in blood.

The V end was cut by 5 bases, the J end by 0 bases, with 20 bases between. CDR1 and CDR2 (germline): SGHTA, FQGNSA. The CDR3 covers 17 residues. The sample holds a few counts of this clonotype. Antigen: not known. CDR3 regions of TCR beta were amplified from RNA transcripts. Second-round multiplex PCR came after first-round RT-PCR with HTBI primers. One entry per CDR3 protein results from TCRdb running MiXCR on the multiplex PCR reads. The sample lists 740,000 or so distinct CDR3 sequences, 40% occurring once. In this cohort, patients with other autoimmune diseases, uncontrolled infections, pregnancy or lactation were excluded. Diagnostic conclusions were grounded in clinical symptoms, serum thyroxine, TRAb, thyroid ultrasound and orbital computed tomography. As the starting material, roughly 9.8 ml of fresh peripheral blood yielded the PBMCs.

V is TRBV7-2 and J is TRBJ2-7; a possible D gene is TRBD2 (6 bases). The sequenced sample consisted of peripheral blood. The TCR comes from an adult man with Graves' ophthalmopathy. The DNA for the CDR3 is TGTGCCAGCAGCCCGGAAGGGCATAGCGGATTCTCCTACGAGCAGTACTTC. Translating gives CASSPEGHSGFSYEQYF.